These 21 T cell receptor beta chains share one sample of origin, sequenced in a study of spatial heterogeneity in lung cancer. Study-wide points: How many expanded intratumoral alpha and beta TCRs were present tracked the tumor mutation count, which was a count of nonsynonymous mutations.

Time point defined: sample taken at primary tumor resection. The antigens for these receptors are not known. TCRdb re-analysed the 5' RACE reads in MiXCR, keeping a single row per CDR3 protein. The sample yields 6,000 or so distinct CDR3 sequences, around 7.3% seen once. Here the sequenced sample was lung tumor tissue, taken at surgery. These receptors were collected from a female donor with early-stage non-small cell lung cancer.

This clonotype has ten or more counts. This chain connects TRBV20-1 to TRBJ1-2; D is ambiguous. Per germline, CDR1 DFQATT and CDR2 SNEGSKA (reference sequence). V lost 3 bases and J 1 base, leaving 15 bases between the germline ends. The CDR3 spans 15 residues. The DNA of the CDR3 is TGCAGTGCTAGCCCCGTCGGAGGGCATAACTATGGCTACACCTTC. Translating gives CSASPVGGHNYGYTF.

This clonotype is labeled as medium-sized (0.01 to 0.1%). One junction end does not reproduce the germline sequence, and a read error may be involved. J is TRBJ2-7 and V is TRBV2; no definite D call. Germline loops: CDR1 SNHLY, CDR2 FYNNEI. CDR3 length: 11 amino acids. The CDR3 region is CASSDSFEQYF. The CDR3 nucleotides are TGTGCCAGCAGTGATTCCTTCGAGCAGTACTTC.

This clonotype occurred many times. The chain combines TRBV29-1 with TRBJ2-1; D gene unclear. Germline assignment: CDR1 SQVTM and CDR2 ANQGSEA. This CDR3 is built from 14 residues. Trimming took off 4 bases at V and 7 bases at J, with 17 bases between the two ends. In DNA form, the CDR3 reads TGCAGCGTTGCGAGCCCTAGGATCCGTAATGAGCAGTTCTTC. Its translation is CSVASPRIRNEQFF.

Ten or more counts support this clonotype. The DNA of the CDR3 is TGCAGTGCTGATTACTTCGGGACCCGCGGGGTCAATGAGCAGTTCTTC. It codes for CSADYFGTRGVNEQFF. The rearrangement uses TRBV20-1 and TRBJ2-1, with D perhaps TRBD2 (6 bases). V lost 5 bases to trimming and J lost 6 bases, with 23 bases between them. CDR3 length equals 16 residues. Germline-derived CDR1 and CDR2 are DFQATT and SNEGSKA (reference sequence).

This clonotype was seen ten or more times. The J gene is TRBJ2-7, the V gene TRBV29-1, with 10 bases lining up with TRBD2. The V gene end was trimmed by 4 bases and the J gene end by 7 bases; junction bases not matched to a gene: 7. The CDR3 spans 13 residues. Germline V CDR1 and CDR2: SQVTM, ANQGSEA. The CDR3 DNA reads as TGCAGCGTTGGGCTAGCGGGAGTGGGGGAGCAGTACTTC. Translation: CSVGLAGVGEQYF.

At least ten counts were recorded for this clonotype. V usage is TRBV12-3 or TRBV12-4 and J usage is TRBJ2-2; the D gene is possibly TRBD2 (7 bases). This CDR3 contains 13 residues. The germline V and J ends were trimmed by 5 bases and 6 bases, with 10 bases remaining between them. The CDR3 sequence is CASSRGAPGELFF. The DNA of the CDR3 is TGTGCCAGCAGTCGGGGGGCCCCCGGGGAGCTGTTTTTT.

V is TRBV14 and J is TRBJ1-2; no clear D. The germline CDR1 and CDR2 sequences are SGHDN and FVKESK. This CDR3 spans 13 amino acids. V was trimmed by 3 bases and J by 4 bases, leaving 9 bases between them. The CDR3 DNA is TGTGCCAGCAGCCACGGGATAATCTATGGCTACACCTTC. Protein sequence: CASSHGIIYGYTF.

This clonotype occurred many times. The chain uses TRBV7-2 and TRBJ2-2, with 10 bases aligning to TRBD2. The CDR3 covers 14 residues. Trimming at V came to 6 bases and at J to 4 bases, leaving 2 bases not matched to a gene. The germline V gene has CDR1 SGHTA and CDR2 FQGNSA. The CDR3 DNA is TGTGCCAGCAGTGCTAGCGGGGGCACCGGGGAGCTGTTTTTT. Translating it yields CASSASGGTGELFF.

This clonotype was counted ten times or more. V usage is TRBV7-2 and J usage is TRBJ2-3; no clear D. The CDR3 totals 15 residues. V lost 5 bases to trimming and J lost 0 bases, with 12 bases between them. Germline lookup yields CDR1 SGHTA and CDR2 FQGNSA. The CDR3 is CASSAALGSTDTQYF. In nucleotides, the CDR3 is TGTGCCAGCAGCGCAGCCCTAGGGAGCACAGATACGCAGTATTTT. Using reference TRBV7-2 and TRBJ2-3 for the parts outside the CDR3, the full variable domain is GAGVSQSPSNKVTEKGKDVELRCDPISGHTALYWYRQSLGQGLEFLIYFQGNSAPDKSGLPSDRFSAERTGGSVSTLTIQRTQQEDSAVYLCASSAALGSTDTQYFGPGTRLTVL.

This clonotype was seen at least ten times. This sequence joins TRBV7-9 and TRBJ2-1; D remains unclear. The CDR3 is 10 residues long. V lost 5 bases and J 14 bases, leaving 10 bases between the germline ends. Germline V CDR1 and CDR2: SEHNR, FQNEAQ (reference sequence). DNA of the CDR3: TGTGCCAGCAGCCATTCCACGAAGTTCTTC. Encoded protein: CASSHSTKFF.

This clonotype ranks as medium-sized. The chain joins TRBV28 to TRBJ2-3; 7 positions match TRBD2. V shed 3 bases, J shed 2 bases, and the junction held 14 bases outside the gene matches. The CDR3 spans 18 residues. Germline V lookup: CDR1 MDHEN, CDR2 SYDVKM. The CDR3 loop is CASSFPRLALSSTDTQYF. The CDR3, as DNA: TGTGCCAGCAGTTTCCCGCGACTAGCCCTATCCTCCACAGATACGCAGTATTTT.

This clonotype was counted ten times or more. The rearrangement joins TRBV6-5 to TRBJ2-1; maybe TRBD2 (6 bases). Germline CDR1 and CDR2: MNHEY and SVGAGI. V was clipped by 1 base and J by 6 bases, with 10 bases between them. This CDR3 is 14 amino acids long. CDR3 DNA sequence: TGTGCCAGCAGTTACTTCGGGGGAACCAATGAGCAGTTCTTC. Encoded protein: CASSYFGGTNEQFF.

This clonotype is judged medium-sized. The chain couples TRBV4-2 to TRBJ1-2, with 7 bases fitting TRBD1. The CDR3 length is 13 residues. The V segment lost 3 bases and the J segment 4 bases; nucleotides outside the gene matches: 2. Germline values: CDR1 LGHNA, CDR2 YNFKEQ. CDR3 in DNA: TGTGCCAGCAGCCAGGGGGACAGCTATGGCTACACCTTC. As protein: CASSQGDSYGYTF.

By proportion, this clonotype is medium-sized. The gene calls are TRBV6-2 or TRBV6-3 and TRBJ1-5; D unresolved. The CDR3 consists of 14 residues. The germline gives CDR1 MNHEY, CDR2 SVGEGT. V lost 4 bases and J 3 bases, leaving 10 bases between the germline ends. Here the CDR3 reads CASSFGVHNQPQHF. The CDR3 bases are TGTGCCAGCAGTTTCGGGGTCCACAATCAGCCCCAGCATTTT.

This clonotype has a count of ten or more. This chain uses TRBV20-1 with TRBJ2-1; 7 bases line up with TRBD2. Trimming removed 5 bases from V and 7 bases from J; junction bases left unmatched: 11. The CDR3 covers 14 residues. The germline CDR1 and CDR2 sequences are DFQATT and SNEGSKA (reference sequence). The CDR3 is CSAPARLGGNEQFF. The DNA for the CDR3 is TGCAGTGCTCCCGCCAGGCTCGGGGGGAATGAGCAGTTCTTC.

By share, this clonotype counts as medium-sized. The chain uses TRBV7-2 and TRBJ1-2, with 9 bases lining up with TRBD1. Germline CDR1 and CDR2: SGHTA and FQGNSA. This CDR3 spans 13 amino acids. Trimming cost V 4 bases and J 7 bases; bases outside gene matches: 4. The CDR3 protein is CASSWDRVGGYTF. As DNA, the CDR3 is TGTGCCAGCAGCTGGGACAGGGTGGGTGGCTACACCTTC. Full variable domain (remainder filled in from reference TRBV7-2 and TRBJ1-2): GAGVSQSPSNKVTEKGKDVELRCDPISGHTALYWYRQSLGQGLEFLIYFQGNSAPDKSGLPSDRFSAERTGGSVSTLTIQRTQQEDSAVYLCASSWDRVGGYTFGSGTRLTVV.

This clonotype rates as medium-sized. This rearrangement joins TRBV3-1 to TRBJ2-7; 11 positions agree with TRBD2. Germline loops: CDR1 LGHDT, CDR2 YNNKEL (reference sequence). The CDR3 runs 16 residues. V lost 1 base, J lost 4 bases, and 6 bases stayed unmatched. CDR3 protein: CASSQAPLAGEYEQYF. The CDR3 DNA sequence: TGTGCCAGCAGCCAAGCTCCACTAGCGGGAGAGTACGAGCAGTACTTC.

The CDR3 is CASTLGREANEQFF. The CDR3 DNA reads as TGTGCCAGCACCCTCGGGCGGGAGGCGAATGAGCAGTTCTTC. The V call is TRBV7-2, the J call TRBJ2-1; 8 bases fit TRBD2. The CDR3 has 14 residues. Germline CDR1 reads SGHTA; CDR2 reads FQGNSA. After removal of 7 bases from V and 7 bases from J, the junction contained 9 bases not matched to a gene.

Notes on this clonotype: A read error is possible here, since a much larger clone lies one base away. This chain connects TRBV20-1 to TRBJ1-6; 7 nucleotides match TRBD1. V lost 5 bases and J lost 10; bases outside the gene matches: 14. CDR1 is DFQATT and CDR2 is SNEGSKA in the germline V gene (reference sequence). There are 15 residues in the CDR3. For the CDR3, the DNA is TGCAGTGCTGGATTCAAAACAGGGGCCGGCTCACCCCTCCACTTT. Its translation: CSAGFKTGAGSPLHF.

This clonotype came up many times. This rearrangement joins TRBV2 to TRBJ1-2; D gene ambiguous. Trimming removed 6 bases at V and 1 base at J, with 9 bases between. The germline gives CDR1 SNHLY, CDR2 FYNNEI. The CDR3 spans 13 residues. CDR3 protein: CASRKGDNYGYTF. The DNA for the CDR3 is TGTGCCAGCAGAAAGGGCGATAACTATGGCTACACCTTC.

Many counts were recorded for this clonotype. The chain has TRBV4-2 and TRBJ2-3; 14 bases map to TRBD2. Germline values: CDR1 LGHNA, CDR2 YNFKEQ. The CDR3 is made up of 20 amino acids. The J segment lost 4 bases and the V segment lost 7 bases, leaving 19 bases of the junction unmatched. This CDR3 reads CASTSSFGTSGSFGADTQYF. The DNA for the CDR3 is TGTGCCAGCACCTCGTCCTTCGGGACTAGCGGGAGTTTCGGTGCAGATACGCAGTATTTT.